This T cell receptor beta chain was identified during a study of Graves' ophthalmopathy and Graves' hyperthyroidism. Study outcomes and limitations: Blood also carried most expanded thyroid clonotypes exceeding 0.001 frequency. With roughly 65% sensitivity and over 72% specificity, the model predicted ophthalmopathy progression.

Amplified material comprised TCR beta CDR3 regions derived from RNA transcripts. HTBI primers served in a first-round RT-PCR, which a second-round multiplex PCR followed. MiXCR was run by TCRdb on the multiplex PCR reads, yielding one entry per CDR3 protein. In the table there are roughly 700,000 distinct CDR3 sequences, around 40% of which are singletons. In regard to this clonotype: Its antigen remains unknown.

V was shortened by 0 bases and J by 0 bases, with 15 bases between the two germline ends. The CDR3 consists of 18 residues. The germline V gene has CDR1 SEHNR and CDR2 FQNEAQ (reference sequence). Diagnosis was based on clinical symptoms, serum thyroxine, TRAb, thyroid ultrasound and orbital computed tomography. A volume of 10 ml of fresh peripheral blood supplied the PBMCs. Sequencing was carried out using peripheral blood. This sequence originates from an adult man with Graves' ophthalmopathy. The V and J genes are TRBV7-9 and TRBJ1-3; D not resolved. The DNA for the CDR3 is TGTGCCAGCAGCTTAGCGGGGTCCGGGTCTAGCTCTGGAAACACCATATATTTT. The encoded protein is CASSLAGSGSSSGNTIYF.